The 22 T cell receptor beta chains below were found in one sample sequenced in a study of cytomegalovirus exposure and HLA in healthy donors. The PCR had 60 Vbeta and 13 Jbeta primers. Method: immunoSEQ multiplex PCR; TCRdb's copy keeps in-frame clones and lacks some. The sample comprises about 190,000 clones, over 65% of which are singletons, and more than 3% rests with the top ten. Material: PBMCs. The receptors derive from a man aged 35 to 55 in good health and CMV-seropositive.

The chain is built from TRBV2 and TRBJ1-3, with TRBD1 identical over 7 bases. The germline gives CDR1 SNHLY, CDR2 FYNNEI. Trimming removed 4 bases from V and 2 bases from J; junction bases left unmatched: 8. The CDR3 has 16 residues. The CDR3 DNA is TGTGCCAGCAGTGCCGGGACAGCTCAAACTGGAAACACCATATATTTT. As protein: CASSAGTAQTGNTIYF.

V and J are TRBV7-9 and TRBJ2-1, with D possibly being TRBD1 (6 bases). CDR3 length equals 16 residues. The germline gives CDR1 SEHNR, CDR2 FQNEAQ (reference sequence). V dropped 1 base and J dropped 0 bases, with 10 bases sitting between them. CDR3 DNA sequence: TGTGCCAGCAGCTTAGGGGGGCCCAGCTCCTACAATGAGCAGTTCTTC. Translated, it gives CASSLGGPSSYNEQFF.

This chain joins TRBV5-5 and TRBJ1-5; the match to TRBD1 covers 7 bases. The CDR3 covers 14 residues. The V gene's germline CDR1 is SGHKS and CDR2 YYEKEE (reference sequence). J was trimmed by 5 bases and V by 4 bases; bases with no gene match: 6. This chain's CDR3 is CASSTGQEDQPQHF. The CDR3 coding sequence is TGTGCCAGCAGCACCGGACAGGAAGATCAGCCCCAGCATTTT.

The sample holds one count of this clone. The J gene is TRBJ1-5, the V gene TRBV5-5; 7 bases map to TRBD1. The CDR3 loop spans 18 amino acids. Trimming removed 1 base from V and 3 bases from J; junction bases left unmatched: 13. CDR1 SGHKS and CDR2 YYEKEE come from the germline V gene (reference sequence). CDR3 DNA sequence: TGTGCCAGCAGCTTGAAAACAGGGACAGTAGTAGACAATCAGCCCCAGCATTTT. Translated: CASSLKTGTVVDNQPQHF.

Only a few counts were recorded for this clone. The gene calls are TRBV7-4 and TRBJ2-7; 9 nucleotides line up with TRBD1. Germline CDR1 and CDR2: SGHVT and SQSDAQ. The length of the CDR3 is 13 residues. Losses at the gene ends were 10 bases for V and 1 base for J; bases not matched to a gene: 5. The CDR3 reads CANWDRASYEQYF. The CDR3 DNA reads as TGTGCCAACTGGGACAGGGCATCCTACGAGCAGTACTTC.

About this clone itself: This specimen includes other DNA sequences encoding the same CDR3. The chain carries TRBV7-7 and TRBJ2-3, with D tentatively TRBD2 (6 bases). Trimming left V 1 base short and J 0 bases short, with 8 bases between. CDR1 is SSHAT and CDR2 is FNYEAQ in the germline V gene (reference sequence). CDR3 length: 15 residues. For the CDR3, the DNA is TGTGCCAGCAGCTTAGGGCTAGCGAGCACAGATACGCAGTATTTT. Translating it yields CASSLGLASTDTQYF.

The gene calls are TRBV6-4 and TRBJ2-1, with 12 bases identical to TRBD2. The ends lost 2 bases at V and 9 bases at J; junction bases unmatched: 8. Per the germline V gene, CDR1 is MRHNA and CDR2 is SNTAGT. This CDR3 has 16 residues. The CDR3 coding sequence is TGTGCCAGCAGTGACCCCCTAGCGGGGGGGCCCCGTGAGCAGTTCTTC. Translating gives CASSDPLAGGPREQFF.

This clone has a single count. V and J are TRBV5-1 and TRBJ1-2; D unresolved. CDR1 SGHRS and CDR2 YFSETQ come from the germline V gene. The germline V and J ends were trimmed by 4 bases and 7 bases, with 20 bases remaining between them. The CDR3 runs 15 residues. Here the CDR3 reads CASSDNFYSGPGYTF. Written as DNA, the CDR3 is TGCGCCAGCAGCGATAATTTTTATTCGGGTCCTGGCTACACCTTC. Full variable domain (rest looked up from reference TRBV5-1 and TRBJ1-2): KAGVTQTPRYLIKTRGQQVTLSCSPISGHRSVSWYQQTPGQGLQFLFEYFSETQRNKGNFPGRFSGRQFSNSRSEMNVSTLELGDSALYLCASSDNFYSGPGYTFGSGTRLTVV.

The sample holds a few counts of this clone. V and J are TRBV4-1 and TRBJ1-1; D remains unclear. CDR1 and CDR2 (germline): MGHRA, YSYEKL. The CDR3 extends over 17 amino acids. The V gene lost 0 bases and the J gene lost 5 bases, with 19 bases spanning the gap. Written as DNA, the CDR3 is TGCGCCAGCAGCCAAGATAGGATCGCGGCATCCTGGACTGAAGCTTTCTTT. This codes for CASSQDRIAASWTEAFF.

This sequence joins TRBV4-1 and TRBJ1-1, with D perhaps matching TRBD1 (5 bases). The CDR3 runs to 15 residues. Deletions cut 0 bases from V and 0 bases from J, with 8 bases between. Germline CDR1 and CDR2: MGHRA and YSYEKL. DNA for the CDR3: TGCGCCAGCAGCCAAGACCAGACAGTGAACACTGAAGCTTTCTTT. This codes for CASSQDQTVNTEAFF.

This chain joins TRBV7-6 and TRBJ2-2; D unresolved. The V gene's germline CDR1 is SGHVS and CDR2 FNYEAQ. CDR3 size: 16 residues. V was clipped by 1 base and J by 2 bases, with 11 bases between them. The CDR3 region has the DNA TGTGCCAGCAGCTTAGTAGGTGGAGATAACACCGGGGAGCTGTTTTTT. This codes for CASSLVGGDNTGELFF.

The chain recombines TRBV7-9 with TRBJ2-4, with 10 positions matching TRBD1. CDR1 is SEHNR and CDR2 is FQNEAQ in the germline V gene (reference sequence). V shed 1 base, J shed 1 base, and the junction held 1 base outside the gene matches. The CDR3 is 16 residues long. CDR3 residues: CASSLGGQGAKNIQYF. CDR3 nucleotide sequence: TGTGCCAGCAGCTTAGGGGGACAGGGGGCCAAAAACATTCAGTACTTC.

This chain joins TRBV19 and TRBJ2-5; D may be TRBD1 (6 bases). The CDR3 covers 14 residues. The germline gives CDR1 LNHDA, CDR2 SQIVND (reference sequence). Deletions cut 4 bases from V and 3 bases from J, with 12 bases between. The CDR3 bases are TGTGCCAGTAGTACAGGGGCAGGGGAAGAGACCCAGTACTTC. Encoded protein: CASSTGAGEETQYF.

This chain uses TRBV6-5 with TRBJ2-1; D possibly corresponds to TRBD2 (5 bases). In germline, CDR1 is MNHEY, CDR2 SVGAGI. V was trimmed by 2 bases and J by 12 bases, leaving 17 bases between them. The CDR3 is made up of 14 amino acids. The CDR3, as DNA: TGTGCCAGCAGTTACGCTGGTCTAAATGAGGGGCAGTTCTTC. The encoded protein is CASSYAGLNEGQFF.

This clone has a handful of counts. V gene TRBV5-1 combines with J gene TRBJ1-5, with TRBD1 matching over 7 bases. The CDR3 spans 16 residues. The germline gives CDR1 SGHRS, CDR2 YFSETQ. With 4 bases clipped from V and 0 bases from J, the junction kept 7 bases outside the gene matches. CDR3 residues: CASSPGTDHSNQPQHF. In DNA, the CDR3 is TGCGCCAGCAGCCCCGGGACAGACCATAGCAATCAGCCCCAGCATTTT. Variable domain in full (rest from reference TRBV5-1 and TRBJ1-5): KAGVTQTPRYLIKTRGQQVTLSCSPISGHRSVSWYQQTPGQGLQFLFEYFSETQRNKGNFPGRFSGRQFSNSRSEMNVSTLELGDSALYLCASSPGTDHSNQPQHFGDGTRLSIL.

The chain carries TRBV30 and TRBJ2-5; 8 bases line up with TRBD1. Germline V gives CDR1 GTSNPN, CDR2 SVGIG (reference sequence). The CDR3 has 15 residues. After removal of 1 base from V and 5 bases from J, the junction contained 9 bases not matched to a gene. The CDR3 nucleotides are TGTGCCTGGAGTGGTGGCAGGGGGCTTGTGGAGACCCAGTACTTC. Residues: CAWSGGRGLVETQYF.

This clone came up once. The chain has TRBV7-9 and TRBJ2-1; D is perhaps TRBD2 (7 bases). CDR1 and CDR2 (germline): SEHNR, FQNEAQ (reference sequence). Trimming removed 6 bases from V and 0 bases from J, with 18 bases in between. The CDR3 length is 17 residues. Written as DNA, the CDR3 is TGTGCCAGCAGAAGGGGGGCCGGGGGGAGCTCCTACAATGAGCAGTTCTTC. Protein product: CASRRGAGGSSYNEQFF. The full variable domain, with the rest looked up from reference TRBV7-9 and TRBJ2-1, is DTGVSQNPRHKITKRGQNVTFRCDPISEHNRLYWYRQTLGQGPEFLTYFQNEAQLEKSRLLSDRFSAERPKGSFSTLEIQRTEQGDSAMYLCASRRGAGGSSYNEQFFGPGTRLTVL.

This sequence joins TRBV9 and TRBJ2-7, with 7 bases aligning to TRBD2. V lost 4 bases, J lost 2 bases, and 6 bases stayed unmatched. Germline lookup yields CDR1 SGDLS and CDR2 YYNGEE. The CDR3 runs 14 residues. CDR3 in amino acids: CASSPWTRTYEQYF. The DNA of the CDR3 is TGTGCCAGCAGCCCCTGGACTAGAACCTACGAGCAGTACTTC. Complete variable domain (other parts from reference TRBV9 and TRBJ2-7): DSGVTQTPKHLITATGQRVTLRCSPRSGDLSVYWYQQSLDQGLQFLIQYYNGEERAKGNILERFSAQQFPDLHSELNLSSLELGDSALYFCASSPWTRTYEQYFGPGTRLTVT.

The rearrangement uses TRBV12-5 and TRBJ2-1, with D tentatively TRBD2 (5 bases). This CDR3 has 17 amino acids. Germline V lookup: CDR1 LGHNT, CDR2 FRNRAP. The ends were cut back, 7 bases at V and 0 bases at J, with 19 bases in the middle. The DNA for the CDR3 is TGTGCTAGTGCCGAAAGTTCGCTAGCAGGCTCCTACAATGAGCAGTTCTTC. Its translation: CASAESSLAGSYNEQFF.

This clone was detected a few times. V and J are TRBV5-6 and TRBJ2-3; unclear D gene. CDR1 is SGHDT, CDR2 YYEEEE, per germline. Trimming removed 4 bases from V and 1 base from J, with 10 bases in between. The CDR3 loop spans 14 amino acids. In DNA form, the CDR3 reads TGTGCCAGCAGCCCCATTCGGGGCACAGATACGCAGTATTTT. Protein sequence: CASSPIRGTDTQYF.

The gene calls are TRBV7-9 and TRBJ1-1, with no clear D. The germline V gene encodes CDR1 SEHNR and CDR2 FQNEAQ (reference sequence). There are 16 residues in the CDR3. Trimming stripped 4 bases from V and 5 bases from J, with 20 bases between. The CDR3 region has the DNA TGTGCCAGCAGCTCCATGAACGTTTATCCCAGGACTGAAGCTTTCTTT. It specifies CASSSMNVYPRTEAFF.

This clone was observed a handful of times. This chain's CDR3 is CASSEYPGQGSGNTIYF. The CDR3 DNA reads as TGTGCCAGCAGCGAATATCCGGGACAGGGTTCCGGAAACACCATATATTTT. The chain uses TRBV9 and TRBJ1-3, with 9 bases fitting TRBD1. CDR1 is SGDLS and CDR2 is YYNGEE in the germline V gene. This CDR3 comprises 17 residues. J gave up 4 bases and V 3 bases, and 11 bases lay outside the gene matches.